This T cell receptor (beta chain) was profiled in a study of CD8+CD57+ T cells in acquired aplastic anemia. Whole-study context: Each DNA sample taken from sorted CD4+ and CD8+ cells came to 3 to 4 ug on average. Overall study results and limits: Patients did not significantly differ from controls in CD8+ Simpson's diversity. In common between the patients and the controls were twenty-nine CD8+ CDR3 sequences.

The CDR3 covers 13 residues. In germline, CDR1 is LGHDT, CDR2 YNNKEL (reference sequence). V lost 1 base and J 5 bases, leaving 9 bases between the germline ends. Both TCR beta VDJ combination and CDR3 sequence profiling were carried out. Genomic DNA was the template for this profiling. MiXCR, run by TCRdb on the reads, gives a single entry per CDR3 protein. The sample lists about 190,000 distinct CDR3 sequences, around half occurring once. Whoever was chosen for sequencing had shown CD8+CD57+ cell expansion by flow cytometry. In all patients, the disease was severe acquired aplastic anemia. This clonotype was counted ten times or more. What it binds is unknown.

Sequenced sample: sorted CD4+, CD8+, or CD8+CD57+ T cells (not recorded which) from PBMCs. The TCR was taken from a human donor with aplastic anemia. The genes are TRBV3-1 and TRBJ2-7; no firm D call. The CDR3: CASSQVGFHEQYF. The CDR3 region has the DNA TGTGCCAGCAGCCAAGTAGGGTTCCACGAGCAGTACTTC.